This passage covers 29 T cell receptor beta chains from one sample sequenced in a study of T cell responses to AZD1222 COVID-19 vaccine. The method was immunoSEQ multiplex PCR; TCRdb's version includes in-frame clones alone and lacks a portion of them. The sample lists 85,000 to 130,000 clones, 75% to 90% occurring once. The sequenced sample was peripheral blood, obtained on day 0 of AZD1222 vaccination. The source of these receptors is an adult in good health.

This chain links TRBV3-1 (or the pseudogene TRBV3-2) with TRBJ2-3; D is perhaps TRBD2 (6 bases). The CDR3 runs to 14 residues. The germline V gene has CDR1 LGHDT and CDR2 YNNKEL (reference sequence). Trimming took 3 bases from V and 4 from J, leaving 11 bases between them. CDR3 nucleotide sequence: TGTGCCAGCAGCCAGGGCGGGACCTCAGATACGCAGTATTTT. Translated, it gives CASSQGGTSDTQYF.

The genes are TRBV4-3 and TRBJ2-2; TRBD2 matches 8 bases. The CDR3 totals 15 residues. CDR1 and CDR2 from the germline V gene are LGHNA and YSLEER. With 4 bases clipped from V and 6 bases from J, the junction kept 7 bases outside the gene matches. CDR3 protein: CASSLKPGLAGELFF. Written as DNA, the CDR3 is TGCGCCAGCAGCCTTAAGCCGGGACTAGCCGGGGAGCTGTTTTTT.

V and J are TRBV18 and TRBJ2-7; no firm D call. Trimming removed 2 bases at V and 6 bases at J, with 14 bases between. CDR1 and CDR2 from the germline V gene are KGHSH and LQKENI. CDR3 length: 14 amino acids. Written as DNA, the CDR3 is TGTGCCAGCTCACCAGATAACGCCGACGGCGAGCAGTACTTC. Residues: CASSPDNADGEQYF.

The V gene is TRBV5-1, the J gene TRBJ2-2; D is uncertain. The length of the CDR3 is 12 residues. Looked up from germline, CDR1 is SGHRS and CDR2 is YFSETQ. V gave up 4 bases and J gave up 6 bases, with 7 bases separating them. The CDR3 spells CASSHPPGELFF. The DNA of the CDR3 is TGCGCCAGCAGCCACCCTCCCGGGGAGCTGTTTTTT.

This clone showed up just once. V and J are TRBV27 and TRBJ2-1, with unresolved D. CDR1 and CDR2 from the germline V gene are MNHEY and SMNVEV (reference sequence). V was cut by 4 bases and J by 1 base, with 17 bases left in between. The CDR3 runs 17 residues. The CDR3 spells CASSSLELLPSYNEQFF. The CDR3 coding sequence is TGTGCCAGCAGTTCACTGGAACTACTCCCATCCTACAATGAGCAGTTCTTC.

The genes are TRBV5-3 and TRBJ1-2; maybe TRBD1 (6 bases). TRBV5-3 carries the ORF label, with uncertain function. The germline V and J ends were trimmed by 3 bases and 4 bases, with 34 bases remaining between them. The CDR3 has 21 amino acids. The CDR3 reads CARSSRWEKPPGGVGGYGYTF. CDR3 nucleotides: TGTGCCAGAAGCTCACGGTGGGAAAAACCTCCGGGTGGGGTAGGGGGCTATGGCTACACCTTC.

This chain uses TRBV11-2 with TRBJ2-3; TRBD2 aligns across 7 bases. Trimming at V came to 5 bases and at J to 2 bases, leaving 7 bases not matched to a gene. CDR1 is SGHAT and CDR2 is FQNNGV in the germline V gene. The CDR3 runs to 15 residues. CDR3 region: CASSQSSGPTDTQYF. The CDR3 DNA reads TGTGCCAGCAGCCAATCTAGCGGACCCACAGATACGCAGTATTTT.

The chain recombines TRBV28 with TRBJ1-5; D is uncertain. Germline loops: CDR1 MDHEN, CDR2 SYDVKM. V dropped 8 bases and J dropped 9 bases, with 14 bases sitting between them. The CDR3 extends over 12 amino acids. This CDR3 reads CASHTAQWPQHF. The CDR3 nucleotides are TGTGCCAGCCACACGGCCCAATGGCCCCAGCATTTT.

This chain joins TRBV19 and TRBJ1-2, with TRBD1 as a possible D gene (5 bases). Germline loops: CDR1 LNHDA, CDR2 SQIVND (reference sequence). The CDR3 has 15 residues. V was trimmed by 1 base and J by 2 bases, leaving 11 bases between them. The CDR3 reads CASSIAEPGNYGYTF. DNA for the CDR3: TGTGCCAGTAGTATAGCGGAGCCAGGGAACTATGGCTACACCTTC.

This chain connects TRBV19 to TRBJ2-6; perhaps TRBD2 as D (5 bases). The CDR3 totals 12 residues. Germline V lookup: CDR1 LNHDA, CDR2 SQIVND (reference sequence). The CDR3 here is CAARAGANVLTF. In DNA form, the CDR3 reads TGTGCGGCGCGGGCAGGGGCCAACGTCCTGACTTTC.

The CDR3 loop is CASSLPRDIFYGYTF. DNA of the CDR3: TGTGCCAGCAGCTTACCTCGGGACATATTCTATGGCTACACCTTC. The V call is TRBV6-6, the J call TRBJ1-2; D perhaps matches TRBD1 (6 bases). Trimming left V 6 bases short and J 4 bases short, with 18 bases between. Germline assignment: CDR1 MNHNY and CDR2 SVGAGI (reference sequence). This CDR3 region has 15 residues.

The rearrangement uses TRBV6-1 and TRBJ1-2; a weak D match, TRBD1 (6 bases). Germline V CDR1 and CDR2: MNHNS, SASEGT. The CDR3 runs 15 residues. V shed 3 bases and J shed 5 bases, with 16 bases lying between them. The CDR3: CASSDFLGQGYGYTF. The CDR3 DNA reads TGTGCCAGCAGTGATTTTCTTGGGCAGGGGTATGGCTACACCTTC.

CDR3 sequence: CASSWGGSGTGELFF. The DNA for the CDR3 is TGTGCCAGCAGCTGGGGCGGGAGTGGGACCGGGGAGCTGTTTTTT. The chain links TRBV5-6 to TRBJ2-2; TRBD2 matches 7 bases. After removal of 3 bases from V and 5 bases from J, the junction contained 7 bases not matched to a gene. Germline CDR1 SGHDT, CDR2 YYEEEE. The CDR3 contains 15 residues.

V usage is TRBV7-2 and J usage is TRBJ2-7; D is unclear. There are 12 residues in the CDR3. Germline lookup yields CDR1 SGHTA and CDR2 FQGNSA. The V and J ends lost 0 bases and 7 bases respectively, with 7 bases between them. The CDR3 nucleotides read TGTGCCAGCAGCTTAGCGACGAGAGAGCAGTACTTC. The encoded protein is CASSLATREQYF.

The chain combines TRBV6-6 with TRBJ2-7, with a weak D call TRBD2 (6 bases). Trimming removed 5 bases at V and 3 bases at J, with 14 bases between. CDR1 MNHNY and CDR2 SVGAGI come from the germline V gene (reference sequence). This CDR3 is built from 14 residues. This chain's CDR3 is CASSNGGTGYEQYF. The CDR3 bases are TGTGCCAGCAGTAACGGCGGGACGGGCTACGAGCAGTACTTC.

This rearrangement joins TRBV19 to TRBJ1-5, with 9 bases matching TRBD1. CDR3 length: 15 residues. J gave up 6 bases and V 2 bases, and 5 bases lay outside the gene matches. Germline CDR1 is LNHDA and CDR2 is SQIVND (reference sequence). CDR3 nucleotides: TGTGCCAGTAGTATAAGGTACAGGGGGCCTCAGCCCCAGCATTTT. Amino acid sequence: CASSIRYRGPQPQHF.

The genes are TRBV7-8 and TRBJ1-2, with D perhaps TRBD1 (5 bases). V was shortened by 1 base and J by 4 bases, with 16 bases between the two germline ends. Looked up from germline, CDR1 is SGHVS and CDR2 is FQNEAQ. CDR3 length: 16 residues. CDR3 amino acids: CASSLDWMTASYGYTF. The DNA of the CDR3 is TGTGCCAGCAGCTTAGATTGGATGACAGCCAGCTATGGCTACACCTTC.

The rearrangement uses TRBV7-2 and TRBJ1-4; D remains unclear. The CDR3 runs to 13 residues. CDR1 SGHTA and CDR2 FQGNSA come from the germline V gene. V lost 1 base and J lost 5, with 5 bases in between. In DNA form, the CDR3 reads TGTGCCAGCAGCTTAGGGTGGAATGAAAAACTGTTTTTT. Translating gives CASSLGWNEKLFF.

This chain's CDR3 is CSASRGAHSYEQYF. CDR3 nucleotides: TGCAGTGCTAGTCGCGGGGCCCATTCCTACGAGCAGTACTTC. The chain combines TRBV20-1 with TRBJ2-7; D might be TRBD2 (6 bases). V lost 3 bases, J lost 1 base, and 13 bases lay in between. CDR3 length: 14 amino acids. The germline V gene encodes CDR1 DFQATT and CDR2 SNEGSKA (reference sequence).

This sequence joins TRBV28 and TRBJ1-1; no clear D gene. V gave up 6 bases and J gave up 0 bases, with 11 bases separating them. CDR1 and CDR2 from the germline V gene are MDHEN and SYDVKM. The CDR3 has 14 amino acids. The CDR3 DNA reads as TGTGCCAGCAGCCTAAGGGCGGTGAACACTGAAGCTTTCTTT. Protein sequence: CASSLRAVNTEAFF.

This chain uses TRBV9 with TRBJ2-1; TRBD1 aligns across 9 bases. CDR3 length: 15 residues. Germline loops: CDR1 SGDLS, CDR2 YYNGEE. The trim removed 0 bases at V and 4 bases at J, leaving 2 bases unmatched. The CDR3: CASSVGQGGYNEQFF. Written as DNA, the CDR3 is TGTGCCAGCAGCGTAGGACAGGGGGGATACAATGAGCAGTTCTTC.

The V and J genes are TRBV28 and TRBJ1-4; 7 bases match TRBD1. This CDR3 has 14 amino acids. V trimming: 4 bases; J trimming: 7 bases; junction bases outside the gene matches: 6. CDR1 is MDHEN, CDR2 SYDVKM, per germline. The DNA of the CDR3 is TGTGCCAGCAGTTCAACGACAGGGAGTGAAAAACTGTTTTTT. This sequence encodes CASSSTTGSEKLFF.

The chain carries TRBV19 and TRBJ1-2, with TRBD1 matching over 9 bases. The CDR3 runs to 15 residues. Germline V gene sequence: CDR1 LNHDA, CDR2 SQIVND (reference sequence). Trimming removed 7 bases from V and 3 bases from J; junction bases left unmatched: 9. This CDR3 is CASTSTGQGYYGYTF. The DNA for the CDR3 is TGTGCCAGTACTTCTACGGGACAGGGCTACTATGGCTACACCTTC.

Comments on this clone: In the same sample, other DNA sequences code for this CDR3. This chain joins TRBV10-3 and TRBJ2-5; 10 bases line up with TRBD1. This CDR3 has 14 amino acids. The V gene's germline CDR1 is ENHRY and CDR2 SYGVKD. Unmatched junction bases numbered 5, after V lost 10 bases and J lost 0 bases. For the CDR3, the DNA is TGTGCCACCAGGACAGGGGGGGACCAAGAGACCCAGTACTTC. Translated: CATRTGGDQETQYF.

This clone was seen a few times. This sequence joins TRBV5-1 and TRBJ2-1; 14 bases agree with TRBD2. In germline, CDR1 is SGHRS, CDR2 YFSETQ. The junction had 10 bases not matched to a gene; V was cut back by 4 bases and J by 7 bases. The CDR3 has 17 amino acids. CDR3 nucleotide sequence: TGCGCCAGCAGCCCCCGGACTAGCGGGAGGCCCGGGAATGAGCAGTTCTTC. Translating it yields CASSPRTSGRPGNEQFF. The variable domain in full, completed from reference TRBV5-1 and TRBJ2-1, reads KAGVTQTPRYLIKTRGQQVTLSCSPISGHRSVSWYQQTPGQGLQFLFEYFSETQRNKGNFPGRFSGRQFSNSRSEMNVSTLELGDSALYLCASSPRTSGRPGNEQFFGPGTRLTVL.

The V gene is TRBV19, the J gene TRBJ1-3, with D unclear. The V end was cut by 5 bases, the J end by 0 bases, with 5 bases between. The CDR3 loop spans 13 amino acids. Looked up from germline, CDR1 is LNHDA and CDR2 is SQIVND (reference sequence). The CDR3 nucleotides are TGTGCCAGTAGTGGTAGCTCTGGAAACACCATATATTTT. Translation gives CASSGSSGNTIYF. Drawing the rest from reference TRBV19 and TRBJ1-3, the complete variable domain is DGGITQSPKYLFRKEGQNVTLSCEQNLNHDAMYWYRQDPGQGLRLIYYSQIVNDFQKGDIAEGYSVSREKKESFPLTVTSAQKNPTAFYLCASSGSSGNTIYFGEGSWLTVV.

The rearrangement joins TRBV11-1 to TRBJ2-1; 8 bases line up with TRBD1. Trimming at V came to 5 bases and at J to 2 bases, leaving 5 bases not matched to a gene. The CDR3 has 15 amino acids. Per germline, CDR1 SGHAT and CDR2 FQDESV (reference sequence). The CDR3, as DNA: TGTGCCAGCAGCCGTCAGACAGGGGCCTACAATGAGCAGTTCTTC. As protein: CASSRQTGAYNEQFF.

The chain joins TRBV30 to TRBJ2-7, with D possibly TRBD1 on 6 matching bases. Trimming took 5 bases from V and 2 from J, leaving 7 bases between them. The germline V gene encodes CDR1 GTSNPN and CDR2 SVGIG (reference sequence). The CDR3 is 11 residues long. CDR3 sequence: CAWEGAYEQYF. The CDR3 DNA reads as TGTGCCTGGGAGGGGGCCTACGAGCAGTACTTC. Using reference TRBV30 and TRBJ2-7 for the parts outside the CDR3, the full variable domain is SQTIHQWPATLVQPVGSPLSLECTVEGTSNPNLYWYRQAAGRGLQLLFYSVGIGQISSEVPQNLSASRPQDRQFILSSKKLLLSDSGFYLCAWEGAYEQYFGPGTRLTVT.

The chain joins TRBV27 to TRBJ2-1, with a possible D match to TRBD2 (5 bases). Trimming removed 4 bases at V and 6 bases at J, with 13 bases between. CDR1 is MNHEY, CDR2 SMNVEV, per germline (reference sequence). This CDR3 has 14 residues. The CDR3 loop reads CASSSLRLINEQFF. As DNA, the CDR3 is TGTGCCAGCAGTTCCTTACGACTAATCAATGAGCAGTTCTTC.